What follows describes a single TCR beta chain. Its specificity is not known. Second-dose intervals near 4 or 12 weeks were combined. Profiled with immunoSEQ multiplex PCR; TCRdb holds only in-frame clones, not every one. The profile shows around 170,000 clones, about 90% of them singletons. These data originate in a study of T cell responses to AZD1222 COVID-19 vaccine. Findings and caveats of the study: At baseline, just six or seven AZD1222 recipients tested seropositive. Repertoires were obtained only post-peak T cell response.

Between the trimmed V and J ends, which lost 5 bases and 2 bases, there was a span of 16 bases. The CDR3 is 15 residues long. Per germline, CDR1 LNHDA and CDR2 SQIVND (reference sequence). The material was peripheral blood, obtained 28 days after the second AZD1222 dose. This chain joins TRBV19 and TRBJ2-7, with D maybe TRBD1 (6 bases). This clonotype originated in an adult who received the AZD1222 COVID-19 vaccine. The CDR3 is CASSPTQGATYEQYF. The CDR3 DNA sequence: TGTGCCAGTAGTCCGACACAGGGCGCTACCTACGAGCAGTACTTC.